This T cell receptor beta chain was recovered during a study of T cell clones after liver transplantation. Study at large: Immunosuppression withdrawal was tried within 2 years after liver transplantation in this trial. HCV positivity affected three of eight recipients; the rest lacked autoimmune or viral indications.

This clone appeared once. Repertoires were generated with immunoSEQ multiplex PCR, while TCRdb's copy carries only in-frame clones and drops some. The table records about 74,000 clones, 80% of them present only once. Sorting of unstimulated PBMCs yielded separate CD3+CD4+ and CD3+CD8+ fractions. Germline V lookup: CDR1 SGHDT, CDR2 YYEEEE. J gave up 0 bases and V 4 bases, and 3 bases lay outside the gene matches. The CDR3 consists of 14 residues. The chain is built from TRBV5-6 and TRBJ1-2; 7 nucleotides line up with TRBD1. The sequencing used CD4+ T cells from blood, collected before liver transplant. The source of this sequence is a human donor who received a liver transplant. CDR3 loop: CASSPDRPNYGYTF. DNA of the CDR3: TGTGCCAGCAGCCCGGACAGGCCTAACTATGGCTACACCTTC.